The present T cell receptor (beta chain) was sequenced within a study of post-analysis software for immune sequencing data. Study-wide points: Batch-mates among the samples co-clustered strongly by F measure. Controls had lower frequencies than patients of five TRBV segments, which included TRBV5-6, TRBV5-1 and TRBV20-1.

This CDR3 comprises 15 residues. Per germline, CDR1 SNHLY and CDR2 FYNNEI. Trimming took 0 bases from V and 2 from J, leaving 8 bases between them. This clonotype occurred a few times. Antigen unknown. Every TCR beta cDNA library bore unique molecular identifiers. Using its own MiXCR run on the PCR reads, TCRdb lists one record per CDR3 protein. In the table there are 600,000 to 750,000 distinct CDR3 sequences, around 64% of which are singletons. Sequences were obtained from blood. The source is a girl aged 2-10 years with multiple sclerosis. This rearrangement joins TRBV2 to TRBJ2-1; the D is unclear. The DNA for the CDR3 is TGTGCCAGCAGTGAAGCCATAGCAGCCTACAATGAGCAGTTCTTC. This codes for CASSEAIAAYNEQFF.